This T cell receptor beta chain comes out of a study of T cell repertoires in cytomegalovirus infection. Study summary: Indications came from public TCR beta signatures; they pointed to CMV infection and to a matching HLA type.

The CDR3 loop spans 14 amino acids. V was shortened by 7 bases and J by 0 bases, with 11 bases between the two germline ends. CDR1 SGHTA and CDR2 FQGNSA come from the germline V gene. A single record per CDR3 protein comes from TCRdb applying MiXCR to the reads. The sample has about 360,000 distinct CDR3 sequences; around 18% are singletons. This clonotype was recorded at least ten times. Its antigen is not known. Study-level findings and limits: Identification of carriers of CMV plus the relevant HLA was achieved through cumulative public TCR beta family frequency.

The chain is built from TRBV7-2 and TRBJ2-3; the D is unclear. The sample consisted of PBMCs. The receptor's source is a human donor in good health (CMV status not recorded). Some clones in this sample may be carry-over from other donors' samples. The CDR3 sequence is CASTAQSSTDTQYF. In nucleotides, the CDR3 is TGTGCCAGCACCGCCCAGAGTAGCACAGATACGCAGTATTTT.